Detailed here is one TCR beta chain. Its antigen is as yet unknown. This sample was taken from a study of cytomegalovirus exposure and HLA in healthy donors. CDR1 MDHEN and CDR2 SYDVKM come from the germline V gene. This CDR3 is 14 amino acids long. Trimming took 10 bases from V and 0 from J, leaving 13 bases between them. General study points: V- and J-gene trimming in TCR beta was tied to a missense DCLRE1C variant by an analysis performed later. Investigators reported approximately 150 TCR beta chains as tied to cytomegalovirus.

PCR was performed using 60 Vbeta and 13 Jbeta primers. The table came from immunoSEQ multiplex PCR; TCRdb's copy has only in-frame clones and leaves some out. The data hold under 200,000 clones, with approximately 80% observed a single time. The genes are TRBV28 and TRBJ2-1, with D unresolved. Material: PBMCs. This clonotype was obtained from a woman aged 18-29 years in good health and CMV-seronegative. For the CDR3, the DNA is TGTGCCACCATTCTAATCTCCTCCTACAATGAGCAGTTCTTC. Translated, it gives CATILISSYNEQFF. Full variable domain (outside the CDR3, taken from reference TRBV28 and TRBJ2-1): DVKVTQSSRYLVKRTGEKVFLECVQDMDHENMFWYRQDPGLGLRLIYFSYDVKMKEKGDIPEGYSVSREKKERFSLILESASTNQTSMYLCATILISSYNEQFFGPGTRLTVL.